This T cell receptor (beta chain) emerged from a study of blood T cell repertoires in COVID-19. The count of this clone is one. Generated by immunoSEQ multiplex PCR, the TCRdb table keeps only in-frame clones and is missing some. The sample contains around 310,000 clones, nearly 90% of which appear only once. The receptor's source is a woman aged 30 to 39 who had recovered from COVID-19. Sequenced: PBMCs or T cells enriched from blood (not recorded which).

The CDR3 nucleotides read TGCGCCAGCAGCCAAATCAGGGGAACAAACAATGAGCAGTTCTTC. Its translation: CASSQIRGTNNEQFF. The chain links TRBV4-1 to TRBJ2-1; a weak D match, TRBD1 (6 bases). The V and J ends lost 2 bases and 5 bases respectively, with 13 bases between them. CDR1 is MGHRA, CDR2 YSYEKL, per germline. The CDR3 sequence is 15 residues long.